This TCR beta chain is drawn from a study of beta chain features in type 1 diabetes (dated by TCRdb to between 2018 and 2020). With regard to the full study: Patients and healthy donors did not differ in mean age, gender distribution, total cell number or subset yield. Whereas all 30 or so donors provided naive and central memory subsets, regulatory and stem cell-like memory subsets were isolated from just 8 patients and about eight healthy donors. In the study, TCRB repertoires of sorted circulating CD4+ T cell subsets from recently diagnosed type 1 diabetes patients were compared with those of matched healthy donors. A total of about 100,000,000 sorted cells were examined across all samples, and RNA yield correlated strongly with the number of cells per subset.

Only a few counts were recorded for this clone. Its specific antigen is unknown. Base quality data are lacking; no much larger clone is found one base away. The germline V gene encodes CDR1 GTSNPN and CDR2 SVGIG (reference sequence). Including cysteine and phenylalanine, the CDR3 has 14 amino acids. Only the CDR3 DNA is retained, 42 bases long and in frame from the first base. V was cut back by 4 bases and J by 3 bases, leaving a gap of 10 bases between them. The entire isolated RNA was reverse transcribed using the High Capacity cDNA Reverse Transcription Kit, and thus expressed TCRB transcripts were sequenced. Naive, central memory and regulatory T cell samples underwent deep immunoSEQ sequencing, averaging about 3.57 million total reads per sample. After sorted cells were lysed in RLT buffer, RNA was extracted with DNase-treated RNeasy Micro or Mini kits, with the choice depending on cell number. To prevent cross-contamination, each cell subset was processed individually, whereas patient and healthy donor samples were processed jointly. Using the immunoSEQ multiplex PCR, TCRB sequences were amplified from cDNA into 87-bp fragments spanning the CDR3 region. Amplicons were sequenced on the Illumina HiSeq platform. The authors processed their data as follows. PCR bias was corrected computationally using synthetic template baselines, and reads within Hamming distance 2 were collapsed, with unmergeable singletons discarded. Reads were aligned to IMGT to assign V, D and J genes, CDR3 length, and insertions or deletions at six rearrangement sites. Within each subset, clonotype counts were normalized to sorted cell number, after which true diversity and Gini coefficients were computed with the tcR R package. The overlap coefficient, calculated on TCRB nucleotide sequences, was used to measure repertoire sharing. Out-of-frame TCRB sequences from naive cells were analyzed to stand in for the pre-selection repertoire. TCRdb took over this immuneACCESS table, retaining in-frame rearrangements with V and J assigned. Such tables are incomplete; in checked studies, under half of the missing clones stem from an unresolved V gene, and the remainder is unexplained. The V and J calls and clone size were taken over from that table, and D and trimming were inferred from the DNA. The sample yields about 350,000 clones; around 20% were counted once. 0.044% of the sample belongs to the ten largest clones.

A single peripheral blood draw of roughly 0.11 L on average was collected from each donor into heparinised tubes. A BD FACSAria II was used to sort naive, central memory, regulatory and stem cell-like memory CD4+ T cells with a panel that included CD45RO, CCR7, CD25, CD127, CD95 and CD27. A purity above 95% was achieved for all sorted populations. PBMCs were isolated right away by Lymphoprep density gradient centrifugation and were stained directly, without culture. So that batch effects would be minimized, each experiment stained and sorted samples in pairs, pairing one healthy donor with one patient. The paper's findings and limits, for the study overall: The naive, central memory and regulatory TCRB repertoires appeared to resemble one another more closely among patients than among healthy donors. Type 1 diabetes patients showed a moderate but significant shortening of TCRB CDR3 length in all four CD4+ subsets. Sequencing cDNA rather than genomic DNA could over-represent highly expressing activated cells, although activation and CD3 levels did not differ between groups. Patients with type 1 diabetes made fewer insertions and deleted more nucleotides at VDJ recombination sites, implying thymic rearrangement abnormalities. Only small numbers of individuals were included in the HLA sub-analyses, which left unresolved whether HLA type had any influence on TCRB rearrangement. Shorter templates might have been favored by PCR, but patient and control samples were amplified and corrected together, so both groups would have been affected equally by any skew.

The sequencing input was naive CD4+ T cells from blood. The sample's cell subset or site, from its label and the paper: true naive CD4+ T cells. This clonotype originated in a woman between 18 and 30 years old in good health. This sequence uses TRBV30 and TRBJ2-6; the D gene is possibly TRBD1, with 5 bases matching. DNA sequence: TGTGCCTGGACCAGGGCCAATGGGGCCAACGTCCTGACTTTC. It codes for CAWTRANGANVLTF.